The source of this T cell receptor (beta chain) is a study of control samples from healthy donors and cancer patients. Repertoires were generated with immunoSEQ multiplex PCR, while TCRdb's copy carries only in-frame clones and drops some. The sample lists some 40,000 clones, 65% to 85% occurring once. This clone was picked up one time. The sample was PBMCs. The receptor comes from a woman aged 55-70 years with lung cancer.

The CDR3 DNA follows: TGCAGCGTTGAAGGATTCCTGCGGGACGGGTCCTCCTACGAGCAGTACTTC. Translated: CSVEGFLRDGSSYEQYF. This chain links TRBV29-1 with TRBJ2-7; TRBD2 might be the D (6 bases). The CDR3 spans 17 residues. The germline gives CDR1 SQVTM, CDR2 ANQGSEA. V gave up 1 base and J gave up 0 bases, with 19 bases separating them.